A selection of T cell receptor beta chains follows, all from one sample in a study of cytomegalovirus exposure and HLA in healthy donors. Produced via immunoSEQ multiplex PCR; TCRdb's table is partial and in-frame only. This listing includes tens of thousands of clones. Material: PBMCs. These receptor sequences come from a female donor in good health and CMV-seropositive. CDR3s include the opening cysteine and the closing phenylalanine or tryptophan.

cdr3_aa	v_call	j_call
CASSLTGGQGGNTIYF	TRBV7-9	TRBJ1-3
CAAEAANSPLHF	TRBV28	TRBJ1-6
CASSARGTTDTQYF	TRBV5-6	TRBJ2-3
CASSATGTEASGQYF	TRBV5-1	TRBJ2-7
CASSPPKPQYF	TRBV5-1	TRBJ2-3
CASSPFGRETYEQYF	TRBV11-2	TRBJ2-7
CASAGDSISSYEQYF	TRBV2	TRBJ2-7
CASSPPNRATKNIQYF	TRBV18	TRBJ2-4
CASSPPSSYEQYF	TRBV18	TRBJ2-7
CATSRGTGVEQYF	TRBV15	TRBJ2-7
CASSLSTGQSYEQYF	TRBV5-1	TRBJ2-7
CASSLGDTNTGELFF	TRBV5-1	TRBJ2-2
CASSLLWGVDTGELFF	TRBV28	TRBJ2-2
CASRPRGLSTDTQYF	TRBV6-5	TRBJ2-3
CASSSGGAGLAFF	TRBV18	TRBJ1-1
CASSWDRVNQPQHF	TRBV28	TRBJ1-5
CASSLSYEQYF	TRBV18	TRBJ2-7
CASSYSRSYEQYF	TRBV6-5	TRBJ2-7
CASSYRDTGTYEQYF	TRBV27	TRBJ2-7
CASSYSDSPTDTQYF	TRBV6-6	TRBJ2-3
CASSPPQGAGEQYF	TRBV18	TRBJ2-7
CASSVRGTGGSTNEKLFF	TRBV9	TRBJ1-4
CAIAPDSSNQPQHF	TRBV10-3	TRBJ1-5
CASSFDRDGRAFF	TRBV6-1	TRBJ1-1
CASSPEVGGVRRGYTF	TRBV18	TRBJ1-2
CASSRHGGGGTEAFF	TRBV5-4	TRBJ1-1
CASSYTDGGIYGYTF	TRBV6-5	TRBJ1-2
CASSQTRLDPPSPLHF	TRBV4-1	TRBJ1-6
CASSQDILLGGGTDNEQFF	TRBV4-1	TRBJ2-1
CASSQGQGFDSPLHF	TRBV4-1	TRBJ1-6
CASSSGTGVYGYTF	TRBV4-2	TRBJ1-2
CASSTWQDRADGYTF	TRBV9	TRBJ1-2
CASSYSKTLGELFF	TRBV6-5	TRBJ2-2
CASSLQTSGFQETQYF	TRBV7-2	TRBJ2-5
CASSQEGAGKQETQYF	TRBV14	TRBJ2-5
CASSLAWTGLGSYEQYF	TRBV11-2	TRBJ2-7